The 9 T cell receptor beta chains reported below all come from one sample, sequenced in a study of T cells expressing NK-cell markers. TCRdb reanalyzed the 5' RACE reads and collapses them to one entry per CDR3 protein, without DNA. This sample's clone table lists a few hundred thousand distinct CDR3 sequences. The material sequenced was blood T cells: a sorted CD56 or NKG2C T cell subset, CD4+ or CD8+ T cells, or bulk PBMC T cells (not recorded which). The receptors here all came from a man aged 18-70 years in good health.

V is TRBV7-8 and J is TRBJ1-1; TCRdb gives TRBD1 as the D gene, but with no DNA this cannot be confirmed. The CDR3 runs 16 residues. From germline, CDR1 is SGHVS and CDR2 FQNEAQ. The CDR3 loop is CASSRQPTGSNTEAFF.

The V and J genes are TRBV15 and TRBJ1-6; without DNA, the TCRdb call of TRBD1 cannot be checked. This CDR3 is 14 amino acids long. Looked up from germline, CDR1 is LNHNV and CDR2 is YYDKDF (reference sequence). The CDR3 here is CATTPSGGLTPLHF.

The CDR3 sequence is CASSYALTGASNQPQHF. The chain has TRBV6-5 and TRBJ1-5; as DNA is missing, the TRBD1 call by TCRdb cannot be tested. The germline V gene has CDR1 MNHEY and CDR2 SVGAGI. The CDR3 loop spans 17 amino acids.

The chain recombines TRBV2 with TRBJ1-2; without DNA, the TCRdb call of TRBD1 cannot be checked. Germline-derived CDR1 and CDR2 are SNHLY and FYNNEI. This CDR3 has 13 residues. The CDR3 is CASRSGGGYGYTF.

V is TRBV3-1 and J is TRBJ2-2; TCRdb designates TRBD2, a call that cannot be tested without DNA. There are 18 residues in the CDR3. CDR1 and CDR2 (germline): LGHDT, YNNKEL (reference sequence). The chain's CDR3 is CASSQVTSGGPGTGELFF.

This chain links TRBV11-2 with TRBJ1-1. The CDR3 has 13 amino acids. Germline V CDR1 and CDR2: SGHAT, FQNNGV. CDR3: CASRLGLNTEAFF.

This rearrangement joins TRBV10-2 to TRBJ1-1; the TRBD1 assignment by TCRdb is unverifiable without DNA. The germline V gene has CDR1 WSHSY and CDR2 SAAADI. The CDR3 spans 14 residues. CDR3 in amino acids: CASEQGRKNTEAFF.

J is TRBJ2-1 and V is TRBV7-9; there is no DNA to check the TCRdb D call of TRBD1. CDR3 size: 17 residues. Germline CDR1 is SEHNR and CDR2 is FQNEAQ (reference sequence). CDR3 loop: CASSPRPPDLGYNEQFF.

The rearrangement joins TRBV18 to TRBJ1-3; checking the TCRdb D call of TRBD1 is not possible without DNA. Germline V CDR1 and CDR2: KGHSH, LQKENI. This CDR3 is 15 amino acids long. The CDR3 protein is CASSPVTGSGNTIYF.